This TCR beta chain was obtained from a study of OX40 agonist ivuxolimab in advanced cancers. A note on the overall study: Ivuxolimab, which targeted the costimulatory receptor OX40 (CD134), was an agonistic, fully human IgG2 monoclonal antibody. Intravenous ivuxolimab was administered to patients every 2 weeks at six dose levels: 0.01, 0.1, 0.3, 1.5, 3 and 10 mg/kg. Of the approximately 54 patients in dose escalation, about 20 had hepatocellular carcinoma, approximately 15 had melanoma, 9 had renal cell carcinoma and 9 had head and neck cancer. A male proportion of 82.7% and a mean age of 60 years, ranging from 23 to 79, were recorded for the dose-escalation cohort. Patients were allowed to have had prior anti-PD-1, anti-PD-L1 or anti-CTLA-4 therapy, and roughly 40% of the dose-escalation patients had previously received checkpoint inhibitors. Three dose-escalation patients achieved partial responses, one with hepatocellular carcinoma and two with cutaneous melanoma. The point of sequencing TCRbeta in the periphery was to test whether ivuxolimab changed TCR sequence diversity and drove clonal T-cell expansion. The monotherapy dose-escalation portion (N of about 50 patients) of the phase I ivuxolimab trial is reported in the paper.

The germline V gene specifies KGHSH as CDR1 and LQKENI as CDR2. The germline V and J ends show losses of 4 bases and 3 bases respectively, and no gene match explains 8 bases of the junction. The CDR3 measures 16 amino acids from cysteine to phenylalanine. Just the 48-base CDR3 DNA is kept, in frame starting at base 1. For this clone: Its antigen is currently not known. Base quality data are lacking; no much larger clone is found one base away.

Patients with a history of autoimmune disease or receiving systemic immunosuppression were excluded from the trial. Peripheral blood for TCR sequencing was collected from all dose cohorts at baseline, on cycle 4 day 1, and on cycle 7 day 1. The samples were taken from a phase I, first-in-human, multicenter, open-label dose-escalation trial of ivuxolimab. Adults with locally advanced or metastatic melanoma, renal cell carcinoma, hepatocellular carcinoma or head and neck squamous cell carcinoma were enrolled in the trial. Before TCR sequencing, CD4+ T cells and CD8+ T cells from peripheral blood were sorted into separate populations. Genomic DNA was extracted from sorted cells for sequencing of the TCRbeta CDR3 region. The immunoSEQ Assay was used for sequencing of TCRbeta CDR3 regions. Drawn from immuneACCESS, this table holds only the in-frame rearrangements with V and J called that TCRdb kept. Clones are partly lost; checked studies trace under half to an unresolved V gene and leave the rest unexplained. In all, the sample holds approximately 82,000 clones, and over 75% of those were seen once. Jointly, the top ten make up 3.5% to 5% of the sample.

Results and caveats for the whole study, not just this receptor: After ivuxolimab, more expanded clones were found on average in CD8+ T cells than in CD4+ T cells. Which antigens the clonally expanded peripheral T cells were specific for was not determined. Low levels of normalized T-cell clonal expansion were also seen in some nonresponding patients. At doses of 0.1 to 3.0 mg/kg, clonal expansion of both CD4+ and CD8+ T cells in blood was seen between baseline and week 6. In the 0.1-3.0 mg/kg groups, partial responders were among the patients with the lowest normalized peripheral clonal expansion, particularly in CD8+ T cells.

The TCR was taken from an adult with an advanced solid tumor such as melanoma, head and neck, liver or kidney cancer. This specimen was CD4+ or CD8+ T cells sorted from blood, taken in a trial of the OX40 agonist ivuxolimab. The rearranged segments are TRBV18 and TRBJ1-1; 10 junctional bases match TRBD1. The nucleotide sequence is TGTGCCAGCTCACAGGGACAGGGGATGGGTTACACTGAAGCTTTCTTT. It translates to CASSQGQGMGYTEAFF.